This T cell receptor (beta chain) was captured in a study of CXCR3-negative and CXCR3-positive naive CD8 T cells. Across the study: For each library, about 1.5 +/- 0.3 million TRB reads were obtained, some 140 million in total. Study findings and constraints: Diversity ran similarly high across both naive subsets but far lower in memory CD8+ cells. Naive CXCR3-negative cells resembled naive CXCR3-positive cells in TRBV-TRBJ usage; memory cells differed. In CXCR3-positive naive cells, the TRB CDR3s were more hydrophobic than in CXCR3-negative naive cells.

The TRB libraries of cDNA were built by UMI-labeled 5' RACE. Each CDR3 protein gets one entry in TCRdb, which reprocessed the 5' RACE reads and gives no DNA. Recorded for this sample: over 70,000 distinct CDR3 sequences. In the case of this clonotype: The antigen remains undetermined.

The germline V gene has CDR1 SEHNR and CDR2 FQNEAQ (reference sequence). The CDR3 is 14 amino acids. The source material was naive CXCR3+ CD8+ T cells from blood. The sample's subset: CD45RO-CCR7+CD27+CD95- naive CD8+ T cells expressing CXCR3 (TNR3+). The chain combines TRBV7-9 with TRBJ2-7; with no DNA, the TCRdb D assignment of TRBD2 cannot be verified. The receptor comes from a human donor in good health. Some clones in this sample may be carry-over from other donors' samples. CDR3 residues: CASSLVPGLLEKYF.